This T cell receptor beta chain was profiled in a study of T cells in Graves' hyperthyroidism and ophthalmopathy. The trim removed 0 bases at V and 7 bases at J, leaving 10 bases unmatched. The germline V gene has CDR1 SGHDT and CDR2 YYEEEE. The CDR3 consists of 17 residues. The CDR3 regions of TCR beta were amplified from RNA transcripts. An initial round of RT-PCR targeting the TCR CDR3 relied on the HTBI primer set. MiXCR, applied by TCRdb to the multiplex PCR reads, yields one record per CDR3 protein. The sample shows around 190,000 distinct CDR3 sequences, about 18% of them seen only once. This clonotype appeared a few times.

Sequenced material: blood. This receptor was taken from a woman between 45 and 60 years old with Graves' hyperthyroidism. The V and J genes are TRBV5-6 and TRBJ1-6; 7 nucleotides agree with TRBD1. The CDR3 DNA sequence: TGTGCCAGCAGCTTGGCCGGGACAGATACTGAAAATTCACCCCTCCACTTT. Protein: CASSLAGTDTENSPLHF.